The 32 T cell receptor beta chains below were found in one sample sequenced in a study of CD8+ T cells in alopecia areata (dated by TCRdb to the late 2010s). Libraries came from the immunoSEQ multiplex PCR assay. RNA was extracted from all samples and reverse transcribed into cDNA as template for TCR sequencing. TCRdb retrieved this table from immuneACCESS and kept in-frame rearrangements only. Not all clones are present; in checked studies, unresolved V genes account for under half, and no reason is known for the remainder. For this sample the table gives about 140,000 clones, of which 55% were detected only once. The leading ten clones occupy approximately 4.3% of the sample. Sequencing input: CD4+ T cells sorted from blood. The receptors were gathered from a human donor in good health.

The chain combines TRBV4-1 with TRBJ2-3; 7 nucleotides agree with TRBD2. V shed 1 base, J shed 1 base, and the junction held 2 bases outside the gene matches. There are 15 residues in the CDR3. The germline CDR1 and CDR2 sequences are MGHRA and YSYEKL. CDR3 region: CASSQVLAGTDTQYF. The CDR3 nucleotides read TGCGCCAGCAGCCAAGTTCTAGCGGGCACAGATACGCAGTATTTT.

CDR3 sequence reads: CSVEMGTGSYEQYF. The CDR3 region has the DNA TGCAGCGTTGAAATGGGGACGGGCTCCTACGAGCAGTACTTC. V is TRBV29-1 and J is TRBJ2-7; D tentatively fits TRBD1 or TRBD2 (5 bases each). With 2 bases removed from V and 0 bases from J, the gap between germline ends came to 11 bases. The CDR3 is made up of 14 amino acids. The germline V gene has CDR1 SQVTM and CDR2 ANQGSEA.

V gene TRBV5-1 combines with J gene TRBJ2-7; a weak D match, TRBD2 (5 bases). With 0 bases removed from V and 7 bases from J, the gap between germline ends came to 14 bases. Germline lookup yields CDR1 SGHRS and CDR2 YFSETQ. This CDR3 has 14 residues. This chain's CDR3 is CASSLVGRTGEQYF. The DNA for the CDR3 is TGCGCCAGCAGCTTGGTGGGTCGGACGGGGGAGCAGTACTTC.

The CDR3 reads CASSIRDRDEKLFF. DNA for the CDR3: TGTGCCAGTAGCATCCGGGACAGGGATGAAAAACTGTTTTTT. The chain employs TRBV19 and TRBJ1-4; 9 nucleotides agree with TRBD1. The ends lost 6 bases at V and 6 bases at J; junction bases unmatched: 5. The CDR3 extends over 14 amino acids. Germline-derived CDR1 and CDR2 are LNHDA and SQIVND (reference sequence).

The J gene is TRBJ1-2, the V gene TRBV28, with 7 bases aligning to TRBD1. V was pared by 5 bases and J by 12 bases, with 6 bases of the junction left unmatched. Germline V lookup: CDR1 MDHEN, CDR2 SYDVKM. The CDR3 runs to 11 residues. DNA of the CDR3: TGTGCCAGCAGTCCGAGACAGGGCCACACCTTC. Amino acid sequence: CASSPRQGHTF.

V and J are TRBV29-1 and TRBJ2-7, with D hard to call. The CDR3 covers 14 residues. Germline V gene data show CDR1 as SQVTM and CDR2 as ANQGSEA. Deletions cut 0 bases from V and 2 bases from J, with 11 bases between. CDR3 amino acids: CSVEERDSTYEQYF. CDR3 sequence (DNA): TGCAGCGTTGAAGAACGCGACTCAACCTACGAGCAGTACTTC.

The rearrangement links TRBV2 to TRBJ2-3; either TRBD1 or TRBD2 may supply D (7 bases each). Germline V gene sequence: CDR1 SNHLY, CDR2 FYNNEI. The CDR3 extends over 15 amino acids. V lost 6 bases to trimming and J lost 4 bases, with 17 bases between them. The CDR3 nucleotides are TGTGCCAGCAGGGGGGGGACAGCGCTCCCAGATACGCAGTATTTT. Translating gives CASRGGTALPDTQYF.

The chain links TRBV28 to TRBJ2-1; TRBD2 aligns across 7 bases. J was trimmed by 8 bases and V by 5 bases; bases with no gene match: 12. Looked up from germline, CDR1 is MDHEN and CDR2 is SYDVKM. There are 15 residues in the CDR3. CDR3 sequence (DNA): TGTGCCAGCAGTCATACTAGCGCCGGTCAGTATGAGCAGTTCTTC. As protein: CASSHTSAGQYEQFF.

This clone was observed a few times. The chain has TRBV7-3 and TRBJ2-2; D ambiguous. Per germline, CDR1 SGHTA and CDR2 FQGTGA. V dropped 8 bases and J dropped 9 bases, with 10 bases sitting between them. The CDR3 consists of 11 residues. In nucleotides, the CDR3 is TGTGCCAGCCGACTTGACAGGGAGCTGTTTTTT. Translating it yields CASRLDRELFF.

This sequence joins TRBV29-1 and TRBJ1-2, with TRBD1 matching 10 bases. This CDR3 region has 11 residues. Trimming cost V 8 bases and J 7 bases; bases outside gene matches: 4. The V gene's germline CDR1 is SQVTM and CDR2 ANQGSEA. In DNA form, the CDR3 reads TGCAGCTTGGGACAGGGGTTTGGCTACACCTTC. Translating it yields CSLGQGFGYTF.

This chain links TRBV5-6 with TRBJ2-6; D is perhaps TRBD1 (6 bases). CDR1 is SGHDT and CDR2 is YYEEEE in the germline V gene. This CDR3 is built from 18 residues. V lost 1 base to trimming and J lost 2 bases, with 16 bases between them. The CDR3 region has the DNA TGTGCCAGCAGCTTGCCGTGGCAGGGGTCTACTGGGGCCAACGTCCTGACTTTC. Its protein product is CASSLPWQGSTGANVLTF.

The chain employs TRBV5-6 and TRBJ1-5, with TRBD1 matching over 10 bases. The V gene's germline CDR1 is SGHDT and CDR2 YYEEEE. The CDR3 length is 17 residues. V lost 3 bases, J lost 4 bases, and 10 bases stayed unmatched. DNA of the CDR3: TGTGCCAGCAGCTCCCTGGGACAGGGGTCTTATAATCAGCCCCAGCATTTT. It is translated as CASSSLGQGSYNQPQHF.

The chain combines TRBV6-6 with TRBJ1-5; no reliable D call. Germline V gene data show CDR1 as MNHNY and CDR2 as SVGAGI (reference sequence). The V end lost 7 bases, the J end lost 5 bases, and 9 bases lay between the germline ends. The CDR3 is 12 residues long. The CDR3 coding sequence is TGTGCCAGCAACCACTTGGATCAGCCCCAGCATTTT. As protein: CASNHLDQPQHF.

J is TRBJ1-1 and V is TRBV10-3, with unresolved D. Germline V gene data show CDR1 as ENHRY and CDR2 as SYGVKD. The length of the CDR3 is 11 residues. The V end was cut by 3 bases, the J end by 9 bases, with 8 bases between. The CDR3 reads CAISDQVKAFF. The CDR3 coding sequence is TGTGCCATCAGTGACCAGGTAAAAGCTTTCTTT.

The chain is built from TRBV7-8 and TRBJ2-1; D not certain. Deletions cut 4 bases from V and 10 bases from J, with 17 bases between. CDR1 and CDR2 (germline): SGHVS, FQNEAQ. The CDR3 has 14 residues. The CDR3 spells CASSSIRLRTEQFF. The CDR3 nucleotides read TGTGCCAGCAGCTCAATACGCCTGCGAACCGAGCAGTTCTTC.

The J gene is TRBJ1-2, the V gene TRBV7-8; 12 nucleotides agree with TRBD1. CDR3 length: 15 amino acids. Germline V gene lookup returns CDR1 SGHVS and CDR2 FQNEAQ. Trimming at V came to 2 bases and at J to 8 bases, leaving 6 bases not matched to a gene. CDR3 in amino acids: CASSLLGQGAKGYTF. The CDR3 DNA reads as TGTGCCAGCAGCTTACTGGGACAGGGGGCTAAAGGCTACACCTTC.

This rearrangement joins TRBV6-6 to TRBJ2-7; 8 nucleotides agree with TRBD1. V lost 2 bases to trimming and J lost 12 bases; unmatched junction nucleotides: 6. CDR3 length equals 12 residues. Germline-derived CDR1 and CDR2 are MNHNY and SVGAGI (reference sequence). CDR3 protein: CASSYRTGIGYF. For the CDR3, the DNA is TGTGCCAGCAGTTACCGGACAGGGATTGGGTACTTC.

This chain uses TRBV11-2 with TRBJ1-1, with no clear D. Germline CDR1 is SGHAT and CDR2 is FQNNGV. The CDR3 consists of 15 residues. The V end was cut by 5 bases, the J end by 1 base, with 14 bases between. The CDR3 DNA reads as TGTGCCAGCAGCCCTTTGGCAGTGTGGAACACTGAAGCTTTCTTT. It encodes CASSPLAVWNTEAFF.

The chain carries TRBV7-9 and TRBJ1-2, with D unclear. The length of the CDR3 is 13 residues. Germline CDR1 is SEHNR and CDR2 is FQNEAQ (reference sequence). The V and J ends lost 6 bases and 7 bases respectively, with 15 bases between them. This CDR3 reads CASSRTSMGGYTF. CDR3 in DNA: TGTGCCAGCAGTCGCACCTCTATGGGTGGCTACACCTTC.

The rearrangement links TRBV29-1 to TRBJ2-5, with D perhaps given as TRBD1 or TRBD2 (6 bases each). Judging by the DNA end, TRBJ2-7 fits better; the J call may be wrong. CDR1 and CDR2 from the germline V gene are SQVTM and ANQGSEA. The CDR3 runs to 13 residues. The CDR3 sequence is CSVRDTLGYEQYF. Here the CDR3 DNA reads TGCAGCGTGCGGGACACTCTCGGCTACGAGCAGTACTTC.

The chain employs TRBV11-2 and TRBJ1-1; a weak D match, TRBD1 (5 bases). The CDR3 contains 18 residues. Trimming removed 1 base at V and 0 bases at J, with 18 bases between. CDR1 and CDR2 from the germline V gene are SGHAT and FQNNGV. The CDR3, as DNA: TGTGCCAGCAGCTTAGTTTGGGGGGGTGCCCGGATGAACACTGAAGCTTTCTTT. Translated: CASSLVWGGARMNTEAFF. Full variable domain (rest looked up from reference TRBV11-2 and TRBJ1-1): EAGVAQSPRYKIIEKRQSVAFWCNPISGHATLYWYQQILGQGPKLLIQFQNNGVVDDSQLPKDRFSAERLKGVDSTLKIQPAKLEDSAVYLCASSLVWGGARMNTEAFFGQGTRLTVV.

The chain recombines TRBV30 with TRBJ2-1; TRBD1 matches 7 bases. Germline V gene sequence: CDR1 GTSNPN, CDR2 SVGIG (reference sequence). J lost 0 bases, V lost 0 bases, and 5 bases had no gene match. The CDR3 spans 16 residues. The CDR3, as DNA: TGTGCCTGGAGTGTAAGTGGGACAGTCTCCTACAATGAGCAGTTCTTC. Encoded protein: CAWSVSGTVSYNEQFF. The full variable domain, in which reference TRBV30 and TRBJ2-1 provide the parts outside the CDR3, is SQTIHQWPATLVQPVGSPLSLECTVEGTSNPNLYWYRQAAGRGLQLLFYSVGIGQISSEVPQNLSASRPQDRQFILSSKKLLLSDSGFYLCAWSVSGTVSYNEQFFGPGTRLTVL.

This clone was counted once. The gene calls are TRBV7-9 and TRBJ2-5, with a tentative D call TRBD2 (6 bases). Trimming took off 1 base at V and 10 bases at J, with 7 bases between the two ends. Germline V gene data show CDR1 as SEHNR and CDR2 as FQNEAQ (reference sequence). The CDR3 length is 11 residues. The CDR3 nucleotides read TGTGCCAGCAGCTTAGGCGGGGACCAGTACTTC. This codes for CASSLGGDQYF.

This clone has a handful of counts. This chain links TRBV25-1 with TRBJ2-5, with 7 bases fitting TRBD1. Trimming at V came to 6 bases and at J to 4 bases, leaving 5 bases not matched to a gene. The germline V gene encodes CDR1 MGHDK and CDR2 SYGVNS. The CDR3 spans 13 residues. The CDR3 DNA reads as TGTGCCAGCAGCAGACAGGGCTCAGAGACCCAGTACTTC. This codes for CASSRQGSETQYF.

This clone was counted between two and nine times. This chain links TRBV5-1 with TRBJ2-6; no firm D call. Germline CDR1 reads SGHRS; CDR2 reads YFSETQ. The V and J ends lost 0 bases and 6 bases respectively, with 10 bases between them. The CDR3 has 15 residues. CDR3 region: CASSLVWSMANVLTF. In DNA, the CDR3 is TGCGCCAGCAGCTTGGTATGGTCCATGGCCAACGTCCTGACTTTC.

CDR3 nucleotides: TGTGCCAGCAGTGGGTCCGGGACTAGCGGGAGAACCGGGGAGCTGTTTTTT. It encodes CASSGSGTSGRTGELFF. The V call is TRBV2, the J call TRBJ2-2; 14 nucleotides agree with TRBD2. Germline trimming cut 4 bases from V and 5 bases from J; bases unmatched to any gene: 6. CDR1 SNHLY and CDR2 FYNNEI come from the germline V gene. The CDR3 is 17 amino acids.

This clone showed up just once. The chain combines TRBV7-9 with TRBJ2-2; 7 nucleotides align to TRBD2. The ends lost 3 bases at V and 0 bases at J; junction bases unmatched: 4. Germline V gene sequence: CDR1 SEHNR, CDR2 FQNEAQ (reference sequence). The CDR3 sequence is 16 residues long. CDR3 in amino acids: CASSLGGPTNTGELFF. The CDR3 coding sequence is TGTGCCAGCAGCTTGGGAGGGCCCACGAACACCGGGGAGCTGTTTTTT.

The chain combines TRBV6-5 with TRBJ1-5, with TRBD1 as a possible D gene (6 bases). The germline gives CDR1 MNHEY, CDR2 SVGAGI. The CDR3 has 15 residues. V gave up 5 bases and J gave up 4 bases, with 15 bases separating them. The CDR3 region has the DNA TGTGCCAGCAGTCCCACGGGGGACATGAATCAGCCCCAGCATTTT. Translating it yields CASSPTGDMNQPQHF.

The rearrangement uses TRBV5-1 and TRBJ1-5; D is unresolved. Trimming removed 0 bases at V and 5 bases at J, with 6 bases between. Germline CDR1 is SGHRS and CDR2 is YFSETQ. CDR3 length: 13 residues. CDR3 DNA sequence: TGCGCCAGCAGCTTGGGCGGAGATCAGCCCCAGCATTTT. This encodes CASSLGGDQPQHF. The whole variable domain, filled in from reference TRBV5-1 and TRBJ1-5, reads KAGVTQTPRYLIKTRGQQVTLSCSPISGHRSVSWYQQTPGQGLQFLFEYFSETQRNKGNFPGRFSGRQFSNSRSEMNVSTLELGDSALYLCASSLGGDQPQHFGDGTRLSIL.

The genes are TRBV13 and TRBJ2-7, with D perhaps matching TRBD1 or TRBD2 (5 bases each). V was cut by 1 base and J by 6 bases, with 19 bases left in between. CDR1 and CDR2 (germline): PRHDT, FYEKMQ (reference sequence). The CDR3 is 16 amino acids. CDR3: CASSLAPGTAYGEQYF. Written as DNA, the CDR3 is TGTGCCAGCAGCTTAGCTCCGGGGACGGCCTATGGCGAGCAGTACTTC.

The chain has TRBV6-6 and TRBJ1-1, with D possibly being TRBD1 (6 bases). CDR3 size: 14 residues. The germline gives CDR1 MNHNY, CDR2 SVGAGI (reference sequence). Trimming shortened V by 6 bases and J by 0 bases, and 11 bases separated the two germline ends. The CDR3 nucleotides are TGTGCCAGCAGGGCAGGGGTCATGAACACTGAAGCTTTCTTT. It translates to CASRAGVMNTEAFF.

The genes are TRBV29-1 and TRBJ2-3, with 7 bases that match TRBD1. Looked up from germline, CDR1 is SQVTM and CDR2 is ANQGSEA. The ends lost 6 bases at V and 2 bases at J; junction bases unmatched: 2. The CDR3 runs to 12 residues. The CDR3 DNA reads TGCAGCGTCAGGGGGACCACAGATACGCAGTATTTT. The encoded protein is CSVRGTTDTQYF.